One sample yielded the 29 T cell receptor beta chains listed below, sequenced in a study of CD8+ T cells in alopecia areata. Noted treatment: oral pan-JAK inhibitor, 5-10 mg twice daily. Following extraction, RNA underwent reverse transcription to cDNA, which served as the sequencing template. The table came from immunoSEQ multiplex PCR; TCRdb's copy has only in-frame clones and leaves some out. The sample shows more than 95,000 clones, approximately 84% of them seen only once. The sequencing used CD8+ T cells sorted from blood, collected at approximately week 34, from a patient treated with tofacitinib. The receptors come from a human donor with alopecia areata.

The gene calls are TRBV19 and TRBJ2-1; 8 bases line up with TRBD2. CDR3 length: 15 amino acids. Germline-derived CDR1 and CDR2 are LNHDA and SQIVND (reference sequence). Unmatched junction bases numbered 3, after V lost 1 base and J lost 4 bases. CDR3 DNA sequence: TGTGCCAGTAGTATAGCGGGAGGGGCGTACAATGAGCAGTTCTTC. It translates to CASSIAGGAYNEQFF.

V usage is TRBV5-4 and J usage is TRBJ2-7, with D possibly being TRBD1 (5 bases). With 5 bases removed from V and 5 bases from J, the gap between germline ends came to 11 bases. The germline V gene has CDR1 SGHNT and CDR2 YYREEE (reference sequence). The CDR3 totals 12 residues. The CDR3 region is CASSGAIDEQYF. CDR3 DNA: TGTGCCAGCAGTGGGGCTATAGACGAGCAGTACTTC.

This sequence joins TRBV5-1 and TRBJ2-5; 10 bases are a match to TRBD2. The CDR3 totals 16 residues. CDR1 is SGHRS, CDR2 YFSETQ, per germline. V dropped 4 bases and J dropped 3; count of bases not matched to a gene: 9. CDR3 in DNA: TGCGCCAGCAGCCGAGGAACAGGACTAGCGGAAGAGACCCAGTACTTC. This codes for CASSRGTGLAEETQYF.

The chain has TRBV19 and TRBJ1-1; the D is unclear. Germline V lookup: CDR1 LNHDA, CDR2 SQIVND (reference sequence). This CDR3 comprises 12 residues. Trimming stripped 5 bases from V and 4 bases from J, with 8 bases between. This chain's CDR3 is CASSLTTTEAFF. The CDR3 DNA follows: TGTGCCAGTAGTCTAACGACCACTGAAGCTTTCTTT.

The rearrangement joins TRBV5-1 to TRBJ2-3; D is undetermined. The CDR3 length is 15 residues. Germline V gene sequence: CDR1 SGHRS, CDR2 YFSETQ. Trimming stripped 3 bases from V and 2 bases from J, with 13 bases between. CDR3 nucleotide sequence: TGCGCCAGCAGCTCGGACGGAATTTCCACAGATACGCAGTATTTT. It specifies CASSSDGISTDTQYF. Using reference TRBV5-1 and TRBJ2-3 for the parts outside the CDR3, the full variable domain is KAGVTQTPRYLIKTRGQQVTLSCSPISGHRSVSWYQQTPGQGLQFLFEYFSETQRNKGNFPGRFSGRQFSNSRSEMNVSTLELGDSALYLCASSSDGISTDTQYFGPGTRLTVL.

In its sample, this clone was seen a few times. The chain joins TRBV27 to TRBJ2-3; D possibly corresponds to TRBD1 (5 bases). Germline V gives CDR1 MNHEY, CDR2 SMNVEV (reference sequence). The CDR3 spans 14 residues. V gave up 2 bases and J gave up 2 bases, with 8 bases separating them. The CDR3 sequence: CASSLSRDTDTQYF. In DNA form, the CDR3 reads TGTGCCAGCAGTTTAAGCAGGGACACAGATACGCAGTATTTT.

J is TRBJ2-7 and V is TRBV4-1, with TRBD2 identical over 8 bases. With 7 bases clipped from V and 6 bases from J, the junction kept 8 bases outside the gene matches. Per the germline V gene, CDR1 is MGHRA and CDR2 is YSYEKL. This CDR3 is built from 13 residues. CDR3 nucleotides: TGCGCCAGCACCGAGCGGGAGTCGGGCGAGCAGTACTTC. This translates into CASTERESGEQYF.

This rearrangement joins TRBV29-1 to TRBJ2-5; weak D call: TRBD2 (5 bases). Matching the DNA end better, TRBJ2-7 makes the J call doubtful. This CDR3 is 13 amino acids long. Germline V gene lookup returns CDR1 SQVTM and CDR2 ANQGSEA. CDR3 loop: CSVEWGDSYEQYF. The DNA of the CDR3 is TGCAGCGTTGAGTGGGGAGACTCCTACGAGCAGTACTTC.

This clone appeared once. V usage is TRBV29-1 and J usage is TRBJ2-7; no definite D call. This CDR3 is built from 15 residues. Germline CDR1 SQVTM, CDR2 ANQGSEA. V was pared by 0 bases and J by 2 bases, with 14 bases between. In nucleotides, the CDR3 is TGCAGCGTTGAAGATTCAGTGCAGGATCCCTACGAGCAGTACTTC. This encodes CSVEDSVQDPYEQYF.

V usage is TRBV27 and J usage is TRBJ1-5; D unclear. The CDR3 is 15 residues long. Germline V gives CDR1 MNHEY, CDR2 SMNVEV (reference sequence). The germline V and J ends were trimmed by 1 base and 0 bases, with 7 bases remaining between them. The CDR3 coding sequence is TGTGCCAGCAGTTTATTTGTGGGTAGCAATCAGCCCCAGCATTTT. It specifies CASSLFVGSNQPQHF.

The chain has TRBV29-1 and TRBJ2-2; D perhaps matches TRBD2 (6 bases). The germline V gene encodes CDR1 SQVTM and CDR2 ANQGSEA. Trimming left V 6 bases short and J 1 base short, with 9 bases between. This CDR3 contains 13 residues. In nucleotides, the CDR3 is TGCAGCGTGAGGGGACTGAACACCGGGGAGCTGTTTTTT. Translated: CSVRGLNTGELFF.

This clone was seen a few times. Other DNA sequences in this specimen translate into the identical CDR3. This rearrangement joins TRBV19 to TRBJ2-1; 7 bases fit TRBD2. Per the germline V gene, CDR1 is LNHDA and CDR2 is SQIVND (reference sequence). The CDR3 consists of 14 residues. V was clipped by 4 bases and J by 3 bases; unmatched bases: 3. CDR3 nucleotide sequence: TGTGCCAGTAGTAGGGGAGGGGACTACAATGAGCAGTTCTTC. Amino acids: CASSRGGDYNEQFF.

The gene calls are TRBV14 and TRBJ2-7; D remains ambiguous. Germline V gene lookup returns CDR1 SGHDN and CDR2 FVKESK. V shed 1 base and J shed 7 bases, with 8 bases lying between them. The CDR3 totals 12 residues. CDR3 sequence reads: CASSQGALEQYF. CDR3 coding DNA: TGTGCCAGCAGCCAAGGAGCTCTGGAGCAGTACTTC.

The V gene is TRBV28, the J gene TRBJ2-5; a weak D match, TRBD2 (6 bases). The CDR3 spans 14 residues. V was pared by 1 base and J by 4 bases, with 10 bases between. CDR1 MDHEN and CDR2 SYDVKM come from the germline V gene. The CDR3 spells CASSLSLAAETQYF. The CDR3 nucleotides are TGTGCCAGCAGTTTATCACTAGCAGCAGAGACCCAGTACTTC. Full variable domain (remainder filled in from reference TRBV28 and TRBJ2-5): DVKVTQSSRYLVKRTGEKVFLECVQDMDHENMFWYRQDPGLGLRLIYFSYDVKMKEKGDIPEGYSVSREKKERFSLILESASTNQTSMYLCASSLSLAAETQYFGPGTRLLVL.

The sample holds a few counts of this clone. This chain connects TRBV5-1 to TRBJ2-3; no clear D gene. The germline gives CDR1 SGHRS, CDR2 YFSETQ. V dropped 2 bases and J dropped 4 bases, with 14 bases sitting between them. This CDR3 contains 15 residues. CDR3 bases: TGCGCCAGCAGCTTCCGAGGTGGATGGGCAGATACGCAGTATTTT. It specifies CASSFRGGWADTQYF.

This rearrangement joins TRBV14 to TRBJ2-1, with 10 positions matching TRBD2. There are 16 residues in the CDR3. Per the germline V gene, CDR1 is SGHDN and CDR2 is FVKESK. The junction had 8 bases not matched to a gene; V was cut back by 1 base and J by 8 bases. The CDR3: CASSQASSGGYHEQFF. Written as DNA, the CDR3 is TGTGCCAGCAGCCAAGCCTCTAGCGGGGGTTACCATGAGCAGTTCTTC.

This sequence joins TRBV6-1 and TRBJ2-2; D is ambiguous. Trimming left V 3 bases short and J 5 bases short, with 7 bases between. Per germline, CDR1 MNHNS and CDR2 SASEGT. CDR3 length: 13 residues. The DNA of the CDR3 is TGTGCCAGCAGTGACTGGGTTACCGGGGAGCTGTTTTTT. Residues: CASSDWVTGELFF.

In this sample, this clone turned up a few times. V usage is TRBV7-9 and J usage is TRBJ2-7; a weak D match, TRBD2 (5 bases). The CDR3 runs 16 residues. Trimming left V 5 bases short and J 2 bases short, with 19 bases between. Per the germline V gene, CDR1 is SEHNR and CDR2 is FQNEAQ (reference sequence). The CDR3 bases are TGTGCCAGCAGCCCTCGGTCGAGGACTGCTACCTACGAGCAGTACTTC. This translates into CASSPRSRTATYEQYF.

This clone showed up just a few times. The chain is built from TRBV7-9 and TRBJ2-4; no clear D gene. CDR3 length equals 14 residues. V lost 0 bases to trimming and J lost 6 bases, with 9 bases between them. Looked up from germline, CDR1 is SEHNR and CDR2 is FQNEAQ (reference sequence). The CDR3 bases are TGTGCCAGCAGCTTAGCAGGGCCAGGAAACATTCAGTACTTC. This translates into CASSLAGPGNIQYF.

V is TRBV6-5 and J is TRBJ2-7; D is perhaps TRBD2 (5 bases). There are 16 residues in the CDR3. CDR1 is MNHEY, CDR2 SVGAGI, per germline. Between the trimmed V and J ends, which lost 2 bases and 7 bases, there was a span of 21 bases. The CDR3 loop is CASSYRARGYDREQYF. In nucleotides, the CDR3 is TGTGCCAGCAGTTACCGGGCGAGAGGGTACGATAGGGAGCAGTACTTC.

The rearrangement joins TRBV5-1 to TRBJ1-1; D not certain. Germline loops: CDR1 SGHRS, CDR2 YFSETQ. The V and J ends lost 5 bases and 7 bases respectively, with 15 bases between them. The CDR3 extends over 13 amino acids. The CDR3 DNA reads as TGCGCCAGCAGTCAAGAACACACTTTTGAAGCTTTCTTT. Protein sequence: CASSQEHTFEAFF.

In this sample, this clone turned up a few times. V gene TRBV6-4 combines with J gene TRBJ2-6; D is undetermined. Germline V gene data show CDR1 as MRHNA and CDR2 as SNTAGT. Trimming took 6 bases from V and 0 from J, leaving 3 bases between them. The CDR3 totals 13 residues. CDR3 DNA: TGTGCCAGCAGCTCCTCTGGGGCCAACGTCCTGACTTTC. Translation: CASSSSGANVLTF.

The chain combines TRBV11-2 with TRBJ1-3; D call uncertain. Trimming took 1 base from V and 4 from J, leaving 14 bases between them. Germline lookup yields CDR1 SGHAT and CDR2 FQNNGV. The CDR3 is 16 amino acids. CDR3 in amino acids: CASSLVWLTRGNTIYF. The CDR3 DNA is TGTGCCAGCAGCTTAGTATGGTTAACGAGGGGAAACACCATATATTTT.

The rearrangement joins TRBV7-3 to TRBJ2-2; D is uncertain. CDR3 length equals 14 residues. Trimming stripped 2 bases from V and 1 base from J, with 5 bases between. CDR1 and CDR2 from the germline V gene are SGHTA and FQGTGA. CDR3 nucleotides: TGTGCCAGCAGCTTAGACTGGAACACCGGGGAGCTGTTTTTT. Translating it yields CASSLDWNTGELFF.

This clone was counted between two and nine times. The chain combines TRBV11-2 with TRBJ2-1, with 10 bases lining up with TRBD2. V lost 4 bases, J lost 4 bases, and 1 base stayed unmatched. CDR3 length equals 14 residues. CDR1 is SGHAT and CDR2 is FQNNGV in the germline V gene. CDR3 sequence (DNA): TGTGCCAGCAGCTCTAGCGGGAGTTACAATGAGCAGTTCTTC. It codes for CASSSSGSYNEQFF.

About this clone itself: The sample has other DNA sequences that encode this CDR3 too. J is TRBJ2-7 and V is TRBV7-8; D unclear. Per germline, CDR1 SGHVS and CDR2 FQNEAQ. Trimming left V 1 base short and J 1 base short, with 5 bases between. This CDR3 region has 13 residues. The CDR3 DNA is TGTGCCAGCAGCTTAGGGATTTCCTACGAGCAGTACTTC. This sequence encodes CASSLGISYEQYF.

This chain links TRBV30 with TRBJ1-1; no reliable D call. CDR1 is GTSNPN and CDR2 is SVGIG in the germline V gene (reference sequence). CDR3 length: 12 amino acids. V shed 0 bases and J shed 8 bases, with 10 bases lying between them. The CDR3 bases are TGTGCCTGGAGTGTACCGGGCAGAGAAGCTTTCTTT. Translated: CAWSVPGREAFF.

The chain uses TRBV9 and TRBJ2-1, with 14 nucleotides matching TRBD2. The CDR3 runs 15 residues. The V gene's germline CDR1 is SGDLS and CDR2 YYNGEE. V trimming: 4 bases; J trimming: 9 bases; junction bases outside the gene matches: 6. The chain's CDR3 is CASSPGTSGRGEQFF. The DNA of the CDR3 is TGTGCCAGCAGCCCCGGGACTAGCGGGAGAGGTGAGCAGTTCTTC.

This clone was seen just once. Sequence at one end of the junction differs from germline and may be a read error. The V gene is TRBV27, the J gene TRBJ2-1; 8 bases are a match to TRBD1. The germline CDR1 and CDR2 sequences are MNHEY and SMNVEV (reference sequence). The CDR3 sequence is 12 residues long. CDR3 protein: CASSPRTGFYLF. CDR3 bases: TGTGCCAGCAGTCCCCGGACAGGGTTTTATCTCTTC.